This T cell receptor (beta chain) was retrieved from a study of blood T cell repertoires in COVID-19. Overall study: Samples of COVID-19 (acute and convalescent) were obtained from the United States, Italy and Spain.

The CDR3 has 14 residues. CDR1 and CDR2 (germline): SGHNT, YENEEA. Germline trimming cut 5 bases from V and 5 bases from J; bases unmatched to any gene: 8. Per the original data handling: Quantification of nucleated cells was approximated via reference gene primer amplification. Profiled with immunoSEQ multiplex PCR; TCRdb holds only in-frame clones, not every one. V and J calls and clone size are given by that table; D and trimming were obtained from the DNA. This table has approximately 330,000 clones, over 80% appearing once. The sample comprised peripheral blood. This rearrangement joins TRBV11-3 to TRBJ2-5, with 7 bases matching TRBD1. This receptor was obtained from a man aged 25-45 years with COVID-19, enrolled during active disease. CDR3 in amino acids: CASSPTGEWETQYF. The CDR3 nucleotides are TGTGCCAGCAGCCCAACAGGGGAATGGGAGACCCAGTACTTC. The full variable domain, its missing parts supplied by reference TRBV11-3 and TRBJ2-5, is EAGVVQSPRYKIIEKKQPVAFWCNPISGHNTLYWYLQNLGQGPELLIRYENEEAVDDSQLPKDRFSAERLKGVDSTLKIQPAELGDSAVYLCASSPTGEWETQYFGPGTRLLVL.